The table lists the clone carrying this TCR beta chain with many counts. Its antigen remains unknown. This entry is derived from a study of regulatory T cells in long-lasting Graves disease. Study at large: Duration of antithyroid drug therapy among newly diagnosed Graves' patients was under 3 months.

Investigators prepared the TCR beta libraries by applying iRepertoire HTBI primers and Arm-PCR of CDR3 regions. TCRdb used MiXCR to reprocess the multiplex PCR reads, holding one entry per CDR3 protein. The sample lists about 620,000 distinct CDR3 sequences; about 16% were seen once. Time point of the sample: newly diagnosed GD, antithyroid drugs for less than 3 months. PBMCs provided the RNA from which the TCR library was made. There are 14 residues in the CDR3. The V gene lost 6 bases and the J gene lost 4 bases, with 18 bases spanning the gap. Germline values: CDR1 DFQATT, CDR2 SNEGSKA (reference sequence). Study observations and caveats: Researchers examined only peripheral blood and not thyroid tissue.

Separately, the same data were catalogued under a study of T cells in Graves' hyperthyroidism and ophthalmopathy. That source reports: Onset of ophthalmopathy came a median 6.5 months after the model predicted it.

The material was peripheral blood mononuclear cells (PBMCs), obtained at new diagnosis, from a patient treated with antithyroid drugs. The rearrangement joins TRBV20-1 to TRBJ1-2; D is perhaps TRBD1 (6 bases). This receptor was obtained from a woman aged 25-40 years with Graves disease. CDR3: CSAVTDRSPYGYTF. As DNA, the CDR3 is TGCAGTGCCGTAACCGACAGGAGCCCCTATGGCTACACCTTC.